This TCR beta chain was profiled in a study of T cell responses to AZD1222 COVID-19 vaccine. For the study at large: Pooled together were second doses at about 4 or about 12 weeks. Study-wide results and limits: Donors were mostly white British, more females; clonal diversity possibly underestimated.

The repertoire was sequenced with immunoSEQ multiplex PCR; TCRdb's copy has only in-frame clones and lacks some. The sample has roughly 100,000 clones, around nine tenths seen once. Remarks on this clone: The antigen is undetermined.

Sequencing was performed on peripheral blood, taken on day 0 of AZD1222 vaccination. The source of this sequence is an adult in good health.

The CDR3 spells CSVDGILNTGELFF. CDR3 in DNA: TGCAGCGTTGATGGGATCTTGAACACCGGGGAGCTGTTTTTT. The chain uses TRBV29-1 and TRBJ2-2; D not resolved. This CDR3 has 14 amino acids. The V gene lost 3 bases and the J gene lost 1 base, with 9 bases spanning the gap. From germline, CDR1 is SQVTM and CDR2 ANQGSEA.